Reported below is one TCR beta chain. The source of the sample is a study of blood T cell repertoires in COVID-19. Trimming took 6 bases from V and 2 from J, leaving 5 bases between them. Germline assignment: CDR1 MNHEY and CDR2 SVGAGI. This CDR3 is 11 amino acids long. Repertoires were generated with immunoSEQ multiplex PCR, while TCRdb's copy carries only in-frame clones and drops some. The sample lists some 240,000 clones, around 83% seen once, with approximately 6.6% in the top ten. This receptor was obtained from a woman in her 50s who had been exposed to COVID-19. This sequence joins TRBV6-5 and TRBJ2-7, with D possibly matching TRBD2 (5 bases). The source material was PBMCs or T cells enriched from blood (not recorded which). The CDR3 reads CASRRAYEQYF. The CDR3 DNA sequence: TGTGCCAGCAGGAGGGCCTACGAGCAGTACTTC.